This T cell receptor beta chain stems from a study of T cell responses to AZD1222 COVID-19 vaccine. Study-level results: The sample set comprised mostly white British donors with more females, and clonal diversity was possibly underestimated. Unmutated regions of variants are reportedly targeted by nearly half of spike-specific TCRs.

About this clone itself: Antigen specificity is unknown.

J was trimmed by 0 bases and V by 0 bases; bases with no gene match: 10. The CDR3 extends over 19 amino acids. The germline gives CDR1 ENHRY, CDR2 SYGVKD. The assay was immunoSEQ multiplex PCR, and TCRdb's table has in-frame clones only and misses some. Of 95,000 to 150,000 clones in the sample, 88% are singletons; the top ten hold roughly 2.4%. The material was peripheral blood, obtained on day 0 of AZD1222 vaccination. The TCR originated in an adult in good health. The V gene is TRBV10-3, the J gene TRBJ2-3; 9 nucleotides match TRBD2. As DNA, the CDR3 is TGTGCCATCAGTGAGTCGCCTAGCGGGATGGGCGCTAGCACAGATACGCAGTATTTT. Amino acids: CAISESPSGMGASTDTQYF.